The clone carrying this TCR beta chain rates as medium-sized. The antigen is undetermined. This sample stems from a study of T cells in tuberculosis. Study summary: In South Africa, adults with active tuberculosis were compared with IGRA-negative and latently infected IGRA-positive adolescents. General observations from the study: Samples were chosen by availability of cryopreserved specimens. Active tuberculosis TCR-alpha repertoires lay closer to GMM-specific TCRs than IGRA-negative controls, suggesting clonal expansion.

Some clones are missing from TCRdb's copy, which holds only in-frame ones; the method was immunoSEQ multiplex PCR. This sample has around 43,000 clones, with around 95% found just once. The ends lost 0 bases at V and 2 bases at J; junction bases unmatched: 4. Germline loops: CDR1 MNHEY, CDR2 SVGAGI. This CDR3 comprises 16 residues. The receptor's source is a donor between 10 and 29 years old with latent tuberculosis or without tuberculosis infection. Input material: PBMCs. The J gene is TRBJ2-5, the V gene TRBV6-5, with 9 bases identical to TRBD2. CDR3 residues: CASSYSPSGTQETQYF. CDR3 bases: TGTGCCAGCAGTTACTCGCCTAGCGGGACTCAAGAGACCCAGTACTTC.